What follows are 10 T cell receptor beta chains derived from one specimen sequenced in a study of cytomegalovirus exposure and HLA in healthy donors. TCRdb keeps only in-frame clones here, not all; method: immunoSEQ multiplex PCR. The sample has 150,000 to 180,000 clones, approximately 86% seen once. What was sequenced was PBMCs. Every receptor here comes from a human donor in good health.

This chain joins TRBV6-6 and TRBJ1-1; the D is unclear. CDR1 is MNHNY and CDR2 is SVGAGI in the germline V gene (reference sequence). The CDR3 covers 14 residues. The germline V and J ends were trimmed by 2 bases and 3 bases, with 10 bases remaining between them. As DNA, the CDR3 is TGTGCCAGCAGTTACGGCTACGGGGACACTGAAGCTTTCTTT. Protein: CASSYGYGDTEAFF.

The gene calls are TRBV28 and TRBJ1-2; 7 bases fit TRBD1. This CDR3 is built from 12 residues. Germline CDR1 reads MDHEN; CDR2 reads SYDVKM. Trimming cost V 7 bases and J 8 bases; bases outside gene matches: 7. CDR3 sequence (DNA): TGTGCCAGCACACTTACAGGGGCCGGCTACACCTTC. Its protein is CASTLTGAGYTF.

This chain connects TRBV30 to TRBJ2-7; 11 bases are a match to TRBD2. Looked up from germline, CDR1 is GTSNPN and CDR2 is SVGIG (reference sequence). The CDR3 totals 12 residues. V was clipped by 7 bases and J by 3 bases; unmatched bases: 2. The CDR3 region is CAFGTSGYEQYF. The CDR3 DNA sequence: TGTGCCTTCGGGACTAGCGGCTACGAGCAGTACTTC. Drawing the rest from reference TRBV30 and TRBJ2-7, the complete variable domain is SQTIHQWPATLVQPVGSPLSLECTVEGTSNPNLYWYRQAAGRGLQLLFYSVGIGQISSEVPQNLSASRPQDRQFILSSKKLLLSDSGFYLCAFGTSGYEQYFGPGTRLTVT.

CDR3 protein: CASSPLAVTYTDTQYF. The CDR3 DNA is TGTGCCAGCAGCCCCCTAGCGGTTACGTACACAGATACGCAGTATTTT. This chain joins TRBV27 and TRBJ2-3; 7 nucleotides align to TRBD2. V was clipped by 6 bases and J by 2 bases; unmatched bases: 11. The CDR3 has 16 amino acids. Germline CDR1 is MNHEY and CDR2 is SMNVEV (reference sequence).

The chain carries TRBV29-1 and TRBJ1-1; D may be TRBD1 (5 bases). V was shortened by 6 bases and J by 1 base, with 18 bases between the two germline ends. The CDR3 runs 15 residues. Germline values: CDR1 SQVTM, CDR2 ANQGSEA. In DNA, the CDR3 is TGCAGCGTAGACCAACCCGGGACTCGGAACACTGAAGCTTTCTTT. Translating gives CSVDQPGTRNTEAFF.

This clone was recorded once. The J gene is TRBJ1-4, the V gene TRBV29-1; 7 bases map to TRBD1. CDR1 is SQVTM, CDR2 ANQGSEA, per germline. This CDR3 is built from 15 residues. Germline trimming cut 2 bases from V and 8 bases from J; bases unmatched to any gene: 11. In nucleotides, the CDR3 is TGCAGCGTTGAAATAGGGCAGGGGGTAAGAGAAAAACTGTTTTTT. Protein sequence: CSVEIGQGVREKLFF.

V is TRBV7-6 and J is TRBJ2-7, with a weak D call TRBD2 (6 bases). This CDR3 has 13 amino acids. The V and J ends lost 5 bases and 8 bases respectively, with 16 bases between them. Germline values: CDR1 SGHVS, CDR2 FNYEAQ. The CDR3 coding sequence is TGTGCCAGCAGCCCGACTAGTTTTGGGCAGCAGTACTTC. Translated, it gives CASSPTSFGQQYF.

The V and J genes are TRBV27 and TRBJ2-7; 9 nucleotides match TRBD1. CDR1 and CDR2 from the germline V gene are MNHEY and SMNVEV (reference sequence). CDR3 length: 16 residues. V lost 4 bases and J lost 2; bases outside the gene matches: 9. The CDR3 sequence is CASSSLRDRATYEQYF. The CDR3 DNA follows: TGTGCCAGCAGTTCCCTCCGGGACAGGGCTACCTACGAGCAGTACTTC.

This chain joins TRBV7-9 and TRBJ1-2, with TRBD1 matching 7 bases. Germline V gene sequence: CDR1 SEHNR, CDR2 FQNEAQ (reference sequence). Losses at the gene ends were 6 bases for V and 2 bases for J; bases not matched to a gene: 9. This CDR3 has 15 residues. Here the CDR3 reads CASRPRQGSNYGYTF. CDR3 nucleotides: TGTGCCAGCAGACCACGACAGGGTTCAAACTATGGCTACACCTTC. Filled out from reference TRBV7-9 and TRBJ1-2, the complete variable domain reads DTGVSQNPRHKITKRGQNVTFRCDPISEHNRLYWYRQTLGQGPEFLTYFQNEAQLEKSRLLSDRFSAERPKGSFSTLEIQRTEQGDSAMYLCASRPRQGSNYGYTFGSGTRLTVV.

V usage is TRBV29-1 and J usage is TRBJ1-1, with TRBD1 matching over 10 bases. The CDR3 contains 13 residues. Germline-derived CDR1 and CDR2 are SQVTM and ANQGSEA. With 8 bases clipped from V and 1 base from J, the junction kept 4 bases outside the gene matches. Here the CDR3 DNA reads TGCAGCACAAGACAGGGGGCGAACACTGAAGCTTTCTTT. Translating it yields CSTRQGANTEAFF.